A single T cell receptor (beta chain) is shown here with its context. This clonotype has a count of ten or more. It lacks a known antigen. No much larger clonotype is one base removed from it; base qualities were not supplied. V lost 4 bases and J lost 4 bases, and the count of bases not matched to a germline gene is 7. CDR1 and CDR2 were assigned from the germline V gene as SGHRS and YFSETQ. The CDR3 numbers 14 residues from cysteine through phenylalanine. Just the 42-base CDR3 DNA is kept, in frame starting at base 1. This record comes from a study of T cells in Graves' hyperthyroidism and ophthalmopathy (dated by TCRdb to 2018 to 2020). About the study as a whole: Peripheral blood samples were taken at initial diagnosis, before any treatment was given. Once sampling was done, hyperthyroidism patients were given methimazole at a starting dose of 30 mg daily, whereas ophthalmopathy patients were given high-dose intravenous methylprednisolone. The approximately 100 discovery patients were divided at random into training and test sets in a 7:3 ratio. An independent validation cohort of fewer than 20 hyperthyroidism patients and about 15 patients who later progressed to ophthalmopathy tested prospective prediction of ophthalmopathy. In more than 5 Graves' hyperthyroidism patients, the study also compared T-cell repertoires from thyroid tissue with T-cell repertoires from blood. According to the paper, TCR Vbeta CDR3 sequencing was carried out on about 140 peripheral blood samples, which came from around 43 ophthalmopathy, around 74 hyperthyroidism and some 17 progressor patients. To identify TCR V-J signatures that set the groups apart, the researchers used a discovery cohort of 100 patients, made up of 40 to 45 with Graves' ophthalmopathy and 55 to 65 with stable Graves' hyperthyroidism.

Hyperthyroidism patients were aged 18 to 65 years and newly diagnosed, with disease duration of less than 2 months. The study excluded patients with uncontrolled infections, other autoimmune diseases, pregnancy or lactation. Diagnoses were based on clinical symptoms, serum thyroxine and TRAb, thyroid ultrasound and orbital computed tomography. Blood from progressor patients was collected at the time of first diagnosis with hyperthyroidism, before any ophthalmopathy symptoms had appeared. PBMCs were separated from 7.5 to 10 ml of fresh peripheral blood using Ficoll-Paque density gradient centrifugation. Progressor patients were defined as those initially diagnosed with Graves' hyperthyroidism in whom ophthalmopathy developed during follow-up. Total RNA was extracted with Trizol reagent, and quality was checked on an Agilent 2100 Bioanalyzer. Results and caveats for the whole study, not just this receptor: Blood samples also contained most of the expanded thyroid clonotypes (frequency above 0.001), which suggests that blood repertoires may reflect thyroid immune responses. No statistical method was used to set the sample size in advance, and investigators knew the group allocation. Ophthalmopathy was separated from stable hyperthyroidism by a 13 V-J signature model, with over 85% sensitivity and roughly 81% specificity obtained in cross-validation and 80%/75% obtained in testing. In validation, the model predicted progression to ophthalmopathy with around 71% sensitivity and 72% to 75% specificity, a median of 6.5 months before onset.

The TCR beta CDR3 regions were amplified from RNA transcripts. A first-round RT-PCR of the TCR CDR3 used the HTBI primer set with the Qiagen OneStep RT-PCR kit. The libraries were constructed in a second round of multiplex PCR and then size-selected and purified. Sequencing of the libraries was done on an Illumina HiSeq2000 using paired-end 100 bp reads. In the paper's pipeline: SOAPnuke was used to process the raw data, with reads discarded if the reads contained adapters or uncalled bases, had a mean Phred below 15, or lacked an exact constant-primer or identifier match. COPE v1.2.5 was used to merge the high-quality paired reads, and each unique nucleotide sequence was defined as a clonotype. Clonotypes were aligned to IMGT TRBV, TRBD and TRBJ reference segments using MiTCR v1.1. Analysis was restricted to V-J combinations with a frequency above 0.0001, which covered roughly 99% of repertoires. The TCS score was defined as F50 (clonal expansion) divided by E x V (chaos), with BLOSUM62-based TCRdist calculated between CDR3 peptides within each V-J. Welch's t-statistics and random forest reduced roughly 500 V-J features to 13, which were used in a naive Bayes classifier (R e1071). Starting from the raw public reads, TCRdb applied fastp trimming at Q25, assembled clones with MiXCR and retained in-frame beta chains. All rows with the same CDR3 protein become a single entry with the most common DNA and genes. Here the V and J calls rest on TCRdb's processing, not on the authors' analysis. The sample includes approximately 400,000 distinct CDR3 sequences, with around a sixth observed a single time. About a quarter of the sample belongs to the ten largest clones.

This sequence originates from a woman aged 18-30 years with Graves' hyperthyroidism that later progressed to Graves' ophthalmopathy. The material sequenced was blood. The rearranged segments are TRBV5-1 and TRBJ2-7; 8 nucleotides in the junction match TRBD1. The DNA sequence follows: TGCGCCAGCAGCCTAGGACAGGGCGATTACGAGCAGTACTTC. This encodes CASSLGQGDYEQYF.